This entry lists 28 T cell receptor beta chains sequenced from one sample in a study of T cell changes during pregnancy in multiple sclerosis. Some clones are missing from TCRdb's copy, which holds only in-frame ones; the method was immunoSEQ multiplex PCR. The table records some 60,000 clones, 85% to 95% of them present only once. The material was peripheral blood, obtained after pregnancy. The receptors derive from a female donor with multiple sclerosis, enrolled in a pregnancy study.

The V and J genes are TRBV28 and TRBJ2-1; no clear D. V lost 3 bases and J lost 5, with 8 bases in between. This CDR3 has 13 residues. Germline values: CDR1 MDHEN, CDR2 SYDVKM. CDR3 residues: CASSFPVDNEQFF. The CDR3 DNA is TGTGCCAGCAGTTTTCCCGTTGACAATGAGCAGTTCTTC.

V usage is TRBV28 and J usage is TRBJ1-1; perhaps TRBD1 as D (5 bases). The CDR3 has 15 amino acids. Trimming took off 3 bases at V and 0 bases at J, with 11 bases between the two ends. Germline lookup yields CDR1 MDHEN and CDR2 SYDVKM. CDR3 coding DNA: TGTGCCAGCAGTTTTTTAGACAGACTGAACACTGAAGCTTTCTTT. As protein: CASSFLDRLNTEAFF.

This clone was counted a single time. The V and J genes are TRBV2 and TRBJ2-1; no definite D call. The germline CDR1 and CDR2 sequences are SNHLY and FYNNEI. CDR3 length equals 13 residues. The ends were cut back, 4 bases at V and 5 bases at J, with 9 bases in the middle. CDR3 residues: CASSVFQDNEQFF. DNA of the CDR3: TGTGCCAGCAGTGTCTTTCAGGACAATGAGCAGTTCTTC.

The V gene is TRBV14, the J gene TRBJ2-7; 13 bases match TRBD2. Trimming took 0 bases from V and 3 from J; bases not matched to a gene: 14. The CDR3 length is 20 residues. Germline CDR1 SGHDN, CDR2 FVKESK. CDR3 protein: CASSQEWTSGSNSGFYEQYF. The CDR3 DNA reads TGTGCCAGCAGCCAAGAATGGACTAGCGGGAGCAATAGTGGGTTCTACGAGCAGTACTTC. Filled out from reference TRBV14 and TRBJ2-7, the complete variable domain reads EAGVTQFPSHSVIEKGQTVTLRCDPISGHDNLYWYRRVMGKEIKFLLHFVKESKQDESGMPNNRFLAERTGGTYSTLKVQPAELEDSGVYFCASSQEWTSGSNSGFYEQYFGPGTRLTVT.

The rearrangement uses TRBV7-2 and TRBJ1-4; 9 positions agree with TRBD1. J lost 4 bases, V lost 5 bases, and 5 bases had no gene match. The V gene's germline CDR1 is SGHTA and CDR2 FQGNSA. The CDR3 runs to 15 residues. The CDR3 is CASSLTGGYNEKLFF. The CDR3 DNA reads as TGTGCCAGCAGCCTAACAGGGGGCTATAATGAAAAACTGTTTTTT.

V usage is TRBV19 and J usage is TRBJ1-3; perhaps TRBD1 as D (5 bases). This CDR3 comprises 16 residues. The V end was cut by 4 bases, the J end by 0 bases, with 13 bases between. Germline CDR1 LNHDA, CDR2 SQIVND (reference sequence). CDR3 loop: CASSTWGGVSGNTIYF. The CDR3 bases are TGTGCCAGTAGTACCTGGGGGGGTGTCTCTGGAAACACCATATATTTT.

CDR3 sequence: CASSLGQSNTEAFF. DNA of the CDR3: TGCGCCAGCAGCTTGGGACAGAGTAACACTGAAGCTTTCTTT. The gene calls are TRBV5-1 and TRBJ1-1; TRBD1 is a possible D gene (5 bases). Germline assignment: CDR1 SGHRS and CDR2 YFSETQ. This CDR3 contains 14 residues. Trimming shortened V by 0 bases and J by 2 bases, and 8 bases separated the two germline ends.

The chain uses TRBV2 and TRBJ2-2; 7 positions match TRBD1. CDR1 is SNHLY, CDR2 FYNNEI, per germline. V lost 7 bases and J lost 4; bases outside the gene matches: 18. The CDR3 has 18 amino acids. The CDR3 loop reads CASTRTDRERLGTGELFF. The CDR3 bases are TGTGCCAGCACCCGCACAGACAGGGAGAGGCTGGGCACCGGGGAGCTGTTTTTT.

V gene TRBV5-4 combines with J gene TRBJ2-7; 10 bases align to TRBD1. Per germline, CDR1 SGHNT and CDR2 YYREEE (reference sequence). The CDR3 loop spans 17 amino acids. J was trimmed by 2 bases and V by 3 bases; bases with no gene match: 11. In DNA, the CDR3 is TGTGCCAGCAGCTCGACAGGGGGCCGGAGGGTACCCTACGAGCAGTACTTC. Translated: CASSSTGGRRVPYEQYF.

The rearrangement joins TRBV5-4 to TRBJ2-1; TRBD1 agrees at 7 bases. The CDR3 contains 15 residues. CDR1 is SGHNT and CDR2 is YYREEE in the germline V gene (reference sequence). V dropped 4 bases and J dropped 0; count of bases not matched to a gene: 4. DNA of the CDR3: TGTGCCAGCAGCAAAACAGGGGACTCCTACAATGAGCAGTTCTTC. Translating it yields CASSKTGDSYNEQFF.

J is TRBJ2-3 and V is TRBV5-1; D might be TRBD1 (6 bases). The length of the CDR3 is 13 residues. Germline values: CDR1 SGHRS, CDR2 YFSETQ. Between the trimmed V and J ends, which lost 3 bases and 2 bases, there was a span of 7 bases. The CDR3 loop reads CASSWTDTDTQYF. The DNA of the CDR3 is TGCGCCAGCAGCTGGACAGACACAGATACGCAGTATTTT.

This clone was found a few times. The junction departs from the called germline gene at one end, perhaps through a read error. The chain recombines TRBV5-1 with TRBJ1-2, with a tentative D call TRBD1 (6 bases). Germline-derived CDR1 and CDR2 are SGHRS and YFSETQ. This CDR3 is built from 13 residues. CDR3 sequence: CASSPQGNYGYTF. CDR3 DNA sequence: TGCGCAAGCAGCCCCCAGGGGAACTATGGCTACACCTTC.

This clone was seen a single time. This same CDR3 is encoded by further DNA sequences in the sample. The V and J genes are TRBV18 and TRBJ2-5; D remains ambiguous. The ends were cut back, 3 bases at V and 1 base at J, with 3 bases in the middle. Germline V gene lookup returns CDR1 KGHSH and CDR2 LQKENI. The CDR3 runs to 12 residues. The CDR3 nucleotides are TGTGCCAGCTCACCCTCCCAAGAGACCCAGTACTTC. Translating it yields CASSPSQETQYF.

The chain is built from TRBV5-6 and TRBJ2-7; 16 bases agree with TRBD2. Germline lookup yields CDR1 SGHDT and CDR2 YYEEEE. The CDR3 runs to 17 residues. Germline trimming cut 4 bases from V and 5 bases from J; bases unmatched to any gene: 9. DNA of the CDR3: TGTGCCAGCAGCATCCCAGTCGGGACTAGCGGGAGGGACGAGCAGTACTTC. Translated: CASSIPVGTSGRDEQYF.

This clone has a single count. The J gene is TRBJ2-7, the V gene TRBV14; maybe TRBD2 (6 bases). The germline gives CDR1 SGHDN, CDR2 FVKESK. The V gene lost 4 bases and the J gene lost 7 bases, with 14 bases spanning the gap. The CDR3 is made up of 13 amino acids. The CDR3 DNA reads TGTGCCAGCAGCCCCGGGACTCTGACGGAGCAGTACTTC. Protein product: CASSPGTLTEQYF.

The chain has TRBV14 and TRBJ1-3; D remains ambiguous. The V and J ends lost 4 bases and 0 bases respectively, with 7 bases between them. Germline CDR1 reads SGHDN; CDR2 reads FVKESK. The CDR3 length is 14 residues. The CDR3 sequence: CASSLLSSGNTIYF. Written as DNA, the CDR3 is TGTGCCAGCAGCCTACTGAGCTCTGGAAACACCATATATTTT.

The chain carries TRBV27 and TRBJ2-1; possibly TRBD1 for D (8 bases). Germline values: CDR1 MNHEY, CDR2 SMNVEV (reference sequence). Trimming left V 5 bases short and J 7 bases short, with 18 bases between. CDR3 length: 15 amino acids. CDR3 loop: CASSPWEQGGNEQFF. CDR3 in DNA: TGTGCCAGCAGTCCCTGGGAACAGGGGGGGAATGAGCAGTTCTTC.

J is TRBJ2-1 and V is TRBV14; D is possibly TRBD2 (5 bases). The CDR3 covers 15 residues. Trimming stripped 1 base from V and 7 bases from J, with 14 bases between. Germline V gene lookup returns CDR1 SGHDN and CDR2 FVKESK. The CDR3 DNA reads TGTGCCAGCAGCCAAGCAATCACACCGGGGAATGAGCAGTTCTTC. Protein product: CASSQAITPGNEQFF.

Comment on this clone: Different DNA sequences within this sample yield the same CDR3. The rearrangement links TRBV7-2 to TRBJ2-5, with 7 bases fitting TRBD1. Germline lookup yields CDR1 SGHTA and CDR2 FQGNSA. Unmatched junction bases numbered 3, after V lost 3 bases and J lost 5 bases. This CDR3 region has 13 residues. This CDR3 is CASSFDRAETQYF. The CDR3 DNA sequence: TGTGCCAGCAGCTTCGACAGGGCGGAGACCCAGTACTTC. The full variable domain, in which reference TRBV7-2 and TRBJ2-5 provide the parts outside the CDR3, is GAGVSQSPSNKVTEKGKDVELRCDPISGHTALYWYRQSLGQGLEFLIYFQGNSAPDKSGLPSDRFSAERTGGSVSTLTIQRTQQEDSAVYLCASSFDRAETQYFGPGTRLLVL.

This clone was picked up one time. The genes are TRBV5-6 and TRBJ2-7, with 15 positions matching TRBD2. V was clipped by 2 bases and J by 2 bases; unmatched bases: 8. The CDR3 covers 18 residues. Per germline, CDR1 SGHDT and CDR2 YYEEEE. The CDR3 reads CASSLPGLAGGSPYEQYF. Here the CDR3 DNA reads TGTGCCAGCAGCTTACCGGGACTAGCGGGAGGATCCCCCTACGAGCAGTACTTC.

This rearrangement joins TRBV11-3 to TRBJ2-7, with 7 bases that match TRBD1. The germline V gene encodes CDR1 SGHNT and CDR2 YENEEA. CDR3 size: 14 residues. Trimming removed 2 bases from V and 5 bases from J; junction bases left unmatched: 6. The CDR3 nucleotides read TGTGCCAGCAGCTTATCAGAAGGGGGCCACGAGCAGTACTTC. Protein sequence: CASSLSEGGHEQYF.

V is TRBV7-9 and J is TRBJ1-1; D is unclear. There are 12 residues in the CDR3. The ends were cut back, 6 bases at V and 3 bases at J, with 8 bases in the middle. CDR1 is SEHNR and CDR2 is FQNEAQ in the germline V gene (reference sequence). This chain's CDR3 is CASRRGDTEAFF. The CDR3 bases are TGTGCCAGCAGACGGGGAGACACTGAAGCTTTCTTT. Full variable domain (missing parts from reference TRBV7-9 and TRBJ1-1): DTGVSQNPRHKITKRGQNVTFRCDPISEHNRLYWYRQTLGQGPEFLTYFQNEAQLEKSRLLSDRFSAERPKGSFSTLEIQRTEQGDSAMYLCASRRGDTEAFFGQGTRLTVV.

The chain is built from TRBV19 and TRBJ2-2; 12 positions agree with TRBD1. The CDR3 is 15 residues long. V lost 7 bases and J lost 2; bases outside the gene matches: 2. Germline CDR1 LNHDA, CDR2 SQIVND (reference sequence). CDR3 sequence: CASKGTGGNTGELFF. In DNA form, the CDR3 reads TGTGCCAGTAAGGGGACAGGGGGCAACACCGGGGAGCTGTTTTTT.

The V call is TRBV5-4, the J call TRBJ2-5, with D unresolved. The CDR3 sequence is 14 residues long. Germline V gene data show CDR1 as SGHNT and CDR2 as YYREEE (reference sequence). V was cut by 4 bases and J by 1 base, with 11 bases left in between. The CDR3 spells CASSPSTVQETQYF. For the CDR3, the DNA is TGTGCCAGCAGCCCCTCGACTGTCCAAGAGACCCAGTACTTC.

The chain couples TRBV27 to TRBJ2-1; maybe TRBD1 (5 bases). The CDR3 has 16 amino acids. Germline assignment: CDR1 MNHEY and CDR2 SMNVEV (reference sequence). The V end was cut by 3 bases, the J end by 4 bases, with 16 bases between. This CDR3 reads CASSLGPTETYNEQFF. The CDR3 bases are TGTGCCAGCAGTTTGGGTCCGACAGAAACATACAATGAGCAGTTCTTC.

The V and J genes are TRBV5-4 and TRBJ2-3; 8 positions agree with TRBD2. The CDR3 is 16 amino acids. CDR1 is SGHNT and CDR2 is YYREEE in the germline V gene (reference sequence). With 4 bases clipped from V and 5 bases from J, the junction kept 12 bases outside the gene matches. The CDR3 DNA follows: TGTGCCAGCAGCGAGAAACGGGAGGGGGGTTTAGATACGCAGTATTTT. The encoded protein is CASSEKREGGLDTQYF.

V and J are TRBV18 and TRBJ2-3, with TRBD1 identical over 10 bases. The length of the CDR3 is 14 residues. The trim removed 3 bases at V and 3 bases at J, leaving 0 bases unmatched. CDR1 is KGHSH and CDR2 is LQKENI in the germline V gene. The CDR3 sequence: CASSPGQGTDTQYF. CDR3 in DNA: TGTGCCAGCTCACCGGGACAGGGGACAGATACGCAGTATTTT.

The J gene is TRBJ2-5, the V gene TRBV2; no reliable D call. The CDR3 is 10 amino acids. From germline, CDR1 is SNHLY and CDR2 FYNNEI. Trimming cost V 7 bases and J 5 bases, with 5 bases left between them. This chain's CDR3 is CASKAETQYF. CDR3 nucleotide sequence: TGTGCCAGCAAAGCGGAGACCCAGTACTTC.